Given below is one T cell receptor beta chain in context. Its matching antigen is unknown. The data originate from a study of metastatic and nonmetastatic thyroid tumors. Study background: A comparison of repertoires was made across blood and tumor or nodule tissue from malignant and benign thyroid patients. General study points: A significant increase in TCR beta diversity was reportedly seen in malignant thyroid tumors relative to benign nodules, in blood and tumor.

Patients had received no treatment of any kind before thyroid surgery. Original handling: A classifier of distant metastasis in papillary thyroid cancer was built from CDR3 differences (across clinicopathological groups). TCRdb reassembled clones from the PCR reads with MiXCR. TCRdb assigned the V and J calls; the authors' analysis was not used. The sample lists more than 4,000 clones, roughly a third occurring once. Material: adjacent normal tissue. This TCR came from a female donor with papillary thyroid cancer or a benign thyroid nodule (not recorded which). Some clones in this sample may be carry-over from other donors' samples.

This CDR3 reads CASSKGRSGSYNEQFF. The CDR3 nucleotides are TGTGCCAGCAGCAAGGGACGTTCGGGCTCCTACAATGAGCAGTTCTTC. This chain uses TRBV11-2 with TRBJ2-1; perhaps D is TRBD1 or TRBD2 (5 bases each). Germline V gene data show CDR1 as SGHAT and CDR2 as FQNNGV. The CDR3 totals 16 residues. The V end lost 5 bases, the J end lost 0 bases, and 14 bases lay between the germline ends. Drawing the rest from reference TRBV11-2 and TRBJ2-1, the complete variable domain is EAGVAQSPRYKIIEKRQSVAFWCNPISGHATLYWYQQILGQGPKLLIQFQNNGVVDDSQLPKDRFSAERLKGVDSTLKIQPAKLEDSAVYLCASSKGRSGSYNEQFFGPGTRLTVL.